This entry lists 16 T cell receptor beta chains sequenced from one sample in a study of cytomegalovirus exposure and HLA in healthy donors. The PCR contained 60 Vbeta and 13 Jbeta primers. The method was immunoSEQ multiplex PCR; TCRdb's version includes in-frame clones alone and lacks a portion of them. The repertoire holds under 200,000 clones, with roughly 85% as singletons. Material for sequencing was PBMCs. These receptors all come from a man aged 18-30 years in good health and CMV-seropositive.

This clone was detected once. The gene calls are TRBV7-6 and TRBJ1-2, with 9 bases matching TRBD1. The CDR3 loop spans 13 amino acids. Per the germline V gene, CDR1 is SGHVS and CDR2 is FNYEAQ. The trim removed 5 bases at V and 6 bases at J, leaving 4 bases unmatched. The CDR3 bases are TGTGCCAGCAGCCCGGGACAGGGCAATGGCTACACCTTC. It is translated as CASSPGQGNGYTF.

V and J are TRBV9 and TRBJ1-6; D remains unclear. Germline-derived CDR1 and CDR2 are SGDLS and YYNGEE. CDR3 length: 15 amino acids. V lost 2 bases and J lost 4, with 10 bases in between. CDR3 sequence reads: CASSVSGLYNSPLHF. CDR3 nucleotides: TGTGCCAGCAGCGTTTCGGGGTTGTATAATTCACCCCTCCACTTT.

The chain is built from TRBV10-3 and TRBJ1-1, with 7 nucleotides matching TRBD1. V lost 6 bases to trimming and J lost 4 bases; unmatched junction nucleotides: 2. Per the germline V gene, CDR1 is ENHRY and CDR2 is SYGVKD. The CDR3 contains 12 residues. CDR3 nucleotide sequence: TGTGCCATCAGGGCAGGGGGCACTGAAGCTTTCTTT. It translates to CAIRAGGTEAFF.

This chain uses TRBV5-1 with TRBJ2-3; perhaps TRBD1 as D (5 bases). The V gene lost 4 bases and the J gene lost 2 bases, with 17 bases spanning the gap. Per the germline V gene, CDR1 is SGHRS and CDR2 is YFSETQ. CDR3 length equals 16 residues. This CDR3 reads CASSGDSRHITDTQYF. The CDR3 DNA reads TGCGCCAGCAGCGGAGACAGCCGACACATCACAGATACGCAGTATTTT. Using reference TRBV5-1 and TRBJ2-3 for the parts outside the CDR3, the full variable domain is KAGVTQTPRYLIKTRGQQVTLSCSPISGHRSVSWYQQTPGQGLQFLFEYFSETQRNKGNFPGRFSGRQFSNSRSEMNVSTLELGDSALYLCASSGDSRHITDTQYFGPGTRLTVL.

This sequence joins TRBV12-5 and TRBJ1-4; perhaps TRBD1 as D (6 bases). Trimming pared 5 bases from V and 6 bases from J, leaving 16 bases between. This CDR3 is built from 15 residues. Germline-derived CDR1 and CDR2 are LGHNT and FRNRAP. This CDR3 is CASGLGTPGHEKLFF. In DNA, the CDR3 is TGTGCTAGTGGTCTCGGGACACCAGGTCATGAAAAACTGTTTTTT.

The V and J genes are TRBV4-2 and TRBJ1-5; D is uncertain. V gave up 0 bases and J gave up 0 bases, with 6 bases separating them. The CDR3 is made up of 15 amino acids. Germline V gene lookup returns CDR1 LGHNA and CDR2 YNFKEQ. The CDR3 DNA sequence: TGTGCCAGCAGCCAAGATAGATATAGCAATCAGCCCCAGCATTTT. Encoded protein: CASSQDRYSNQPQHF.

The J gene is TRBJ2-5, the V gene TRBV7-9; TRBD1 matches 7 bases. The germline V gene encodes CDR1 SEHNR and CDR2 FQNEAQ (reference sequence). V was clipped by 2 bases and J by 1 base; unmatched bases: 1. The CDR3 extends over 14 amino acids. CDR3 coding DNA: TGTGCCAGCAGCTTATGGGACAGCCAAGAGACCCAGTACTTC. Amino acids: CASSLWDSQETQYF.

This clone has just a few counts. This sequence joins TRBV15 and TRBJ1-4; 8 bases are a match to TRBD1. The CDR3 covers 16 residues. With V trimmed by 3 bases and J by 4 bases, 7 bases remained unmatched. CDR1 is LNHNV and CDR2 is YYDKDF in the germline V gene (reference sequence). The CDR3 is CATSRGDRMGNEKLFF. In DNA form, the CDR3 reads TGTGCCACCAGCAGGGGGGACAGGATGGGTAATGAAAAACTGTTTTTT.

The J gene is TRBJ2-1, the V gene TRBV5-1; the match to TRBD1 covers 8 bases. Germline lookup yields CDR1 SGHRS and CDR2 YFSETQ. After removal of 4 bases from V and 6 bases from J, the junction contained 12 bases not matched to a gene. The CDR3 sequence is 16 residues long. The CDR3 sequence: CASSLQPHTGGNEQFF. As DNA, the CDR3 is TGCGCCAGCAGCCTCCAGCCGCACACAGGGGGCAATGAGCAGTTCTTC.

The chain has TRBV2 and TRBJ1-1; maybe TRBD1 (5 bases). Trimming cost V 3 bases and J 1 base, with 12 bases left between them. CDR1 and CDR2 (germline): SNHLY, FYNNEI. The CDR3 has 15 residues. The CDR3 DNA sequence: TGTGCCAGCAGTGAGGGGGAGGGGCGGAACACTGAAGCTTTCTTT. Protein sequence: CASSEGEGRNTEAFF.

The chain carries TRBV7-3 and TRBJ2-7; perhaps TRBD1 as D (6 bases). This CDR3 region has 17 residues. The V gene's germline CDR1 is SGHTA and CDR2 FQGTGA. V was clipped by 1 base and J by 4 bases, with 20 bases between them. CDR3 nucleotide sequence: TGTGCCAGCAGCTTAATCCGGGGACAAAATTCCCCTTACGAGCAGTACTTC. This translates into CASSLIRGQNSPYEQYF.

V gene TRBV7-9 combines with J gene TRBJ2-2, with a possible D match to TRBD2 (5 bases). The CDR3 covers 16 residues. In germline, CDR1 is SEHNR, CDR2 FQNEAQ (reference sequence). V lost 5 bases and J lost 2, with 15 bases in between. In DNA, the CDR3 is TGTGCCAGCAGCCTGGTGGCGAGGACTAACACCGGGGAGCTGTTTTTT. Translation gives CASSLVARTNTGELFF.

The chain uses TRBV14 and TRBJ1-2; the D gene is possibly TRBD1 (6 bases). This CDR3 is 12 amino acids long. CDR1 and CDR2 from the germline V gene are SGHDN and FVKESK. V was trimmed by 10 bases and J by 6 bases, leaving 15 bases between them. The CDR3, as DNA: TGTGCCATCTCCGCGGGGGCGGATGGCTACACCTTC. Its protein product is CAISAGADGYTF.

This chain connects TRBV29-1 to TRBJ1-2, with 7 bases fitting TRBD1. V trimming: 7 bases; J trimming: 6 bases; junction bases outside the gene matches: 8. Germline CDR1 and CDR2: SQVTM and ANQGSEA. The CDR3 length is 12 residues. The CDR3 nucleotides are TGCAGCGCCCTGACAGGGATTAATGGCTACACCTTC. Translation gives CSALTGINGYTF.

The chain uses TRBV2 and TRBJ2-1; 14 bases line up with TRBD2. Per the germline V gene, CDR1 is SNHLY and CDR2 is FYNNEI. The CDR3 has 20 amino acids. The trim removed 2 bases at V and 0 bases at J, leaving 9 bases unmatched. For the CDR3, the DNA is TGTGCCAGCAGTGAACCCCGACTAGCGGGGGGGCGGAGCTCCTACAATGAGCAGTTCTTC. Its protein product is CASSEPRLAGGRSSYNEQFF.

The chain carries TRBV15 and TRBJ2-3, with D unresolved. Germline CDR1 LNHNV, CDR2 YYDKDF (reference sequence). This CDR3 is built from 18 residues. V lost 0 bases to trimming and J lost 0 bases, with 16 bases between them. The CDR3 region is CATSRDIGFRPSTDTQYF. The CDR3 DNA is TGTGCCACCAGCAGAGATATCGGGTTTCGACCTAGCACAGATACGCAGTATTTT.